The 15 T cell receptor beta chains presented below share a single source sample, sequenced in a study of shared clonotypes between healthy human individuals. Measured with immunoSEQ multiplex PCR; TCRdb has only the in-frame clones, and not every one. Of 2,500,000 or so clones listed, around 92% are singletons. Sequencing was performed on naive CD4+ T cells from PBMCs. Subset: CD45RA+ positively selected. The receptors were sampled from a man aged 18 to 30 in good health. Some clones in this sample may be carry-over from other donors' samples.

The rearrangement uses TRBV5-4 and TRBJ2-7; D uncertain. The length of the CDR3 is 14 residues. V was pared by 2 bases and J by 6 bases, with 15 bases between. The germline V gene has CDR1 SGHNT and CDR2 YYREEE (reference sequence). CDR3 region: CASSFTISSGEQYF. In nucleotides, the CDR3 is TGTGCCAGCAGCTTTACCATCTCCTCTGGCGAGCAGTACTTC.

The gene calls are TRBV28 and TRBJ1-4; tentatively, D is TRBD1 (5 bases). The CDR3 loop spans 16 amino acids. Germline lookup yields CDR1 MDHEN and CDR2 SYDVKM. Trimming pared 7 bases from V and 5 bases from J, leaving 20 bases between. CDR3 sequence: CASNPEGVAGNEKLFF. The CDR3 region has the DNA TGTGCCAGCAACCCGGAAGGGGTAGCGGGAAATGAAAAACTGTTTTTT.

The gene calls are TRBV7-3 and TRBJ2-2, with no clear D. V lost 0 bases and J lost 2, with 10 bases in between. The CDR3 extends over 16 amino acids. Germline values: CDR1 SGHTA, CDR2 FQGTGA. The CDR3 nucleotides read TGTGCCAGCAGCTTAACCTCCCATTTAAACACCGGGGAGCTGTTTTTT. Amino acids: CASSLTSHLNTGELFF.

The chain couples TRBV14 to TRBJ2-1; the match to TRBD1 covers 7 bases. The CDR3 consists of 13 residues. Trimming at V came to 5 bases and at J to 9 bases, leaving 7 bases not matched to a gene. Germline V gives CDR1 SGHDN, CDR2 FVKESK. CDR3 sequence reads: CASSSRGRGEQFF. Here the CDR3 DNA reads TGTGCCAGCAGCTCAAGGGGGCGCGGTGAGCAGTTCTTC.

This clone was seen a few times. V is TRBV9 and J is TRBJ1-1; D remains unclear. The CDR3 loop spans 14 amino acids. V was clipped by 2 bases and J by 3 bases, with 11 bases between them. Germline V gene sequence: CDR1 SGDLS, CDR2 YYNGEE. CDR3 nucleotides: TGTGCCAGCAGCGTCATACAGCGTTACACTGAAGCTTTCTTT. Translated, it gives CASSVIQRYTEAFF.

The chain is built from TRBV7-2 and TRBJ2-5, with D maybe TRBD2 (6 bases). Deletions cut 3 bases from V and 5 bases from J, with 13 bases between. This CDR3 is 14 amino acids long. The germline V gene has CDR1 SGHTA and CDR2 FQGNSA. CDR3 DNA: TGTGCCAGCAGCTTCTTTGGTCGGGGGGAGACCCAGTACTTC. Protein product: CASSFFGRGETQYF.

The chain links TRBV5-1 to TRBJ2-3; no reliable D call. The CDR3 contains 16 residues. The germline gives CDR1 SGHRS, CDR2 YFSETQ. The V end lost 0 bases, the J end lost 0 bases, and 11 bases lay between the germline ends. As DNA, the CDR3 is TGCGCCAGCAGCTTGGGACACGAAACTAGCACAGATACGCAGTATTTT. It is translated as CASSLGHETSTDTQYF. The full variable domain, rest sourced from reference TRBV5-1 and TRBJ2-3, is KAGVTQTPRYLIKTRGQQVTLSCSPISGHRSVSWYQQTPGQGLQFLFEYFSETQRNKGNFPGRFSGRQFSNSRSEMNVSTLELGDSALYLCASSLGHETSTDTQYFGPGTRLTVL.

J is TRBJ1-5 and V is TRBV7-2; TRBD1 matches at 7 bases. Germline values: CDR1 SGHTA, CDR2 FQGNSA. Trimming at V came to 1 base and at J to 7 bases, leaving 4 bases not matched to a gene. The CDR3 is 14 residues long. CDR3 bases: TGTGCCAGCAGCTTAGTAGGGGGCAGACAGCCCCAGCATTTT. Protein: CASSLVGGRQPQHF.

This chain uses TRBV13 with TRBJ1-3, with D unresolved. V lost 5 bases to trimming and J lost 0 bases, with 14 bases between them. The CDR3 has 16 residues. Germline-derived CDR1 and CDR2 are PRHDT and FYEKMQ (reference sequence). The CDR3 DNA reads as TGTGCCAGCAGCCAAGGACGGGAAAGCTCTGGAAACACCATATATTTT. Protein: CASSQGRESSGNTIYF.

This sequence joins TRBV28 and TRBJ1-6, with D perhaps TRBD1 (6 bases). Germline V gene data show CDR1 as MDHEN and CDR2 as SYDVKM. This CDR3 has 12 amino acids. V was cut by 5 bases and J by 12 bases, with 11 bases left in between. CDR3 DNA: TGTGCCAGCAGTCAACAGGGATTACCCCTCCACTTT. Translating gives CASSQQGLPLHF.

The J gene is TRBJ2-7, the V gene TRBV2; tentatively, D is TRBD1 (5 bases). Germline CDR1 reads SNHLY; CDR2 reads FYNNEI. The CDR3 is made up of 17 amino acids. V lost 4 bases and J 5 bases, leaving 24 bases between the germline ends. In DNA, the CDR3 is TGTGCCAGCAGTGGATCCCTAGGGGCTATCCTGCCCCACGAGCAGTACTTC. The encoded protein is CASSGSLGAILPHEQYF.

The CDR3, as DNA: TGTGCCAGCAGCCCACGAGGGGGGGCTACTAACTATGGCTACACCTTC. Residues: CASSPRGGATNYGYTF. The genes are TRBV7-2 and TRBJ1-2; D is perhaps TRBD1 (6 bases). The V gene lost 5 bases and the J gene lost 0 bases, with 16 bases spanning the gap. There are 16 residues in the CDR3. Germline CDR1 SGHTA, CDR2 FQGNSA.

The chain is built from TRBV28 and TRBJ1-3, with no clear D. The CDR3 extends over 9 amino acids. The germline V gene has CDR1 MDHEN and CDR2 SYDVKM. V was cut by 10 bases and J by 8 bases, with 6 bases left in between. The CDR3 loop is CATGYTIYF. CDR3 coding DNA: TGTGCCACGGGATACACCATATATTTT.

The chain carries TRBV28 and TRBJ1-4, with D uncertain. The CDR3 consists of 15 residues. The V end was cut by 6 bases, the J end by 8 bases, with 19 bases between. The germline V gene has CDR1 MDHEN and CDR2 SYDVKM. The CDR3 sequence: CASSLGGPHPEKLFF. DNA of the CDR3: TGTGCCAGCAGCCTAGGAGGCCCTCACCCCGAAAAACTGTTTTTT.

As to this clone: The same CDR3 is also encoded by other DNA sequences in this sample. The chain carries TRBV9 and TRBJ2-1; D is uncertain. The germline gives CDR1 SGDLS, CDR2 YYNGEE. The CDR3 has 14 residues. Trimming pared 2 bases from V and 0 bases from J, leaving 6 bases between. CDR3 sequence: CASSVLASYNEQFF. DNA for the CDR3: TGTGCCAGCAGCGTCCTTGCCTCCTACAATGAGCAGTTCTTC.